Below, one TCR beta chain is given with its context. Its specificity is unknown. This entry belongs to a study of CD8+ T cells in alopecia areata. V was pared by 3 bases and J by 10 bases, with 19 bases between. Germline CDR1 reads SNHLY; CDR2 reads FYNNEI. The CDR3 spans 15 residues. RNA extraction and reverse transcription yielded cDNA as sequencing template. Profiled with immunoSEQ multiplex PCR; TCRdb holds only in-frame clones, not every one. The sample consists of about 120,000 clones, 45% to 50% of them appearing once. Whole-study findings and limits: Scalp samples also yield sequences of resident alphabeta T cells from normal skin. Higher clonality and more expanded CD8+ clones appeared in lesional than normal scalp.

Sorted populations comprised CD4+ and CD8+ T cells obtained from PBMCs. This receptor was taken from a human donor with alopecia areata. V is TRBV2 and J is TRBJ2-4; D is perhaps TRBD1 or TRBD2 (6 bases each). The sequencing sample was made of NKG2D-low CD8+ T cells sorted from blood. For the CDR3, the DNA is TGTGCCAGCAGTGACAGTCGAGGGGGGCGTTCTATTCAGTACTTC. It specifies CASSDSRGGRSIQYF.